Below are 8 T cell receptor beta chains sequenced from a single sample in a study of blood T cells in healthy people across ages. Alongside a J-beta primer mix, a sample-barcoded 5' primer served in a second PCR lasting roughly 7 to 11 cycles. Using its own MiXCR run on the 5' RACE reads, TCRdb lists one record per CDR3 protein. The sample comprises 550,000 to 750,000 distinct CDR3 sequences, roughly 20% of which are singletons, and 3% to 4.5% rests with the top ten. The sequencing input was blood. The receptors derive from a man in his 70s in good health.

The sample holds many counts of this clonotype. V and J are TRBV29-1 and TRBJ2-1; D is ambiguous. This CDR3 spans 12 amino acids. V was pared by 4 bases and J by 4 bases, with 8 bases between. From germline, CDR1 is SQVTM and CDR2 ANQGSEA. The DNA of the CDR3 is TGCAGCGTTGGGGCATTTTACAATGAGCAGTTCTTC. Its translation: CSVGAFYNEQFF.

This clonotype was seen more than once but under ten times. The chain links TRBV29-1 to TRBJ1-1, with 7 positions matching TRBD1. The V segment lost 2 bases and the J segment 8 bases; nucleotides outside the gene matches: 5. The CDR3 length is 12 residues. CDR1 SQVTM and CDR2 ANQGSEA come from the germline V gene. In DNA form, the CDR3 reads TGCAGCGTTGAAAAAGGGACAGTCGAAGCTTTCTTT. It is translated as CSVEKGTVEAFF.

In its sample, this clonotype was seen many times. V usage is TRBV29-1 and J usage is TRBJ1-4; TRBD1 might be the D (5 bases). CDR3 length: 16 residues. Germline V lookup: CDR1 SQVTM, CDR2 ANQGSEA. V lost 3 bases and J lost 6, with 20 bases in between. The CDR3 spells CSVDGVRGQDDEKLFF. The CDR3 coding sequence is TGCAGCGTTGACGGGGTGAGGGGCCAAGATGATGAAAAACTGTTTTTT.

The CDR3 DNA follows: TGTGCCAGTAGACCCGGTTTGAGGGATACGCAGTATTTT. Translation: CASRPGLRDTQYF. V usage is TRBV12-3 or TRBV12-4 and J usage is TRBJ2-3; no clear D gene. The CDR3 is 13 residues long. V dropped 9 bases and J dropped 6 bases, with 16 bases sitting between them.

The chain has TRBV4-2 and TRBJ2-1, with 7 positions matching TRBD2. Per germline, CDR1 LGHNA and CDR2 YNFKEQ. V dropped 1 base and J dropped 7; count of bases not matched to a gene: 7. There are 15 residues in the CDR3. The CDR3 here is CASSQARTSANEQFF. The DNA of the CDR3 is TGTGCCAGCAGCCAAGCCCGAACTAGCGCAAATGAGCAGTTCTTC.

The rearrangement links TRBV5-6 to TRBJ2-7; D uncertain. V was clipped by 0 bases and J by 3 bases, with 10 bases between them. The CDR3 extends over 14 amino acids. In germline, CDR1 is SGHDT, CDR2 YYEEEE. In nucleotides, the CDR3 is TGTGCCAGCAGCTTGGATCGGACGGACTACGAGCAGTACTTC. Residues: CASSLDRTDYEQYF.

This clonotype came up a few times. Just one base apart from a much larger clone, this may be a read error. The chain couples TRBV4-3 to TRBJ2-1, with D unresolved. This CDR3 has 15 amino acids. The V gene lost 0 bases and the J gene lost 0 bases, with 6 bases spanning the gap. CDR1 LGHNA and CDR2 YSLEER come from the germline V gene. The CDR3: CASSQDWGSYNEQFF. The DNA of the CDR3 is TGCGCCAGCAGCCAAGACTGGGGCTCCTACAATGAGCAGTTCTTC.

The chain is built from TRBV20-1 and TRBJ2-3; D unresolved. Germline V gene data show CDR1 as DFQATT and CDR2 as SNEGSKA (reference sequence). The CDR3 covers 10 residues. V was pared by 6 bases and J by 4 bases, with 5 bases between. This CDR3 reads CSAAADTQYF. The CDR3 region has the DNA TGCAGTGCGGCGGCAGATACGCAGTATTTT.